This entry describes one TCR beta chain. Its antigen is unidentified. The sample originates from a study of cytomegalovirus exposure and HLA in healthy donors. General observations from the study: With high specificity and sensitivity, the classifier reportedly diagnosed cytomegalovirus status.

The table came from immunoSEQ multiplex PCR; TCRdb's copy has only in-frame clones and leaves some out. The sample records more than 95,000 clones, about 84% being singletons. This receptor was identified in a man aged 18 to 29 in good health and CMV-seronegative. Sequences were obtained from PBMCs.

CDR3 in DNA: TGTGCCAGCAGTGAATTACAGATGAACACTGAAGCTTTCTTT. This translates into CASSELQMNTEAFF. This chain uses TRBV6-1 with TRBJ1-1, with unresolved D. This CDR3 comprises 14 residues. In germline, CDR1 is MNHNS, CDR2 SASEGT. V was pared by 2 bases and J by 0 bases, with 7 bases between.